Listed below are T cell receptor beta chains from one sample, sequenced in a study of T cell responses to AZD1222 COVID-19 vaccine. TCRdb's copy holds only in-frame clones and misses some; the assay was immunoSEQ multiplex PCR. The data hold about 140,000 clones, with over 75% observed a single time. The sample in question was peripheral blood, obtained 28 days after the second dose of the MenACWY control vaccine. These receptors all come from an adult who received the MenACWY meningococcal vaccine as a control. Both conserved end residues are part of each CDR3. The D gene is left open where the match is weak. Expanded clones get a size class; other rows say once, few or many, or leave the size out.

d_call j_call clone_size v_call cdr3_nt cdr3_aa
. TRBJ1-4 once TRBV5-5 TGTGCCAGCAGCACTGTCGGAGGTGAAAAACTGTTTTTT CASSTVGGEKLFF
. TRBJ1-1 . TRBV11-2 TGTGCCAGCAGCTTAGATCCTGGGGGGAACACTGAAGCTTTCTTT CASSLDPGGNTEAFF
. TRBJ2-1 . TRBV7-2 TGTGCCAGCCGTTGGGGTCTTAATGAGCAGTTCTTC CASRWGLNEQFF
TRBD1 TRBJ1-4 . TRBV6-1 TGTGCCAGCAGTGAAACCGGGGACAGGGGTTATGAAAAACTGTTTTTT CASSETGDRGYEKLFF
TRBD1 TRBJ1-5 . TRBV7-8 TGTGCCAGCAGCTCCATTCAACAGGGGGTAGGCAATCAGCCCCAGCATTTT CASSSIQQGVGNQPQHF
. TRBJ2-5 . TRBV29-1 TGCAGCGTTCCTCAAATCGGGGAGACCCAGTACTTC CSVPQIGETQYF
TRBD1 TRBJ1-2 . TRBV19 TGTGCCAGTAGCGAAAGGGACAGGCCCTACTATGGCTACACCTTC CASSERDRPYYGYTF
TRBD1 TRBJ1-4 . TRBV4-3 TGCGCCAGCAGCCAAGATGGCAGGGGGGGAGAAAAACTGTTTTTT CASSQDGRGGEKLFF
. TRBJ1-4 . TRBV7-8 TGTGCCAGCAGCCCAAACGGGCGGCGGAATGAAAAACTGTTTTTT CASSPNGRRNEKLFF
TRBD2 TRBJ2-7 . TRBV19 TGTGCCAGTAGTTTTTTAACTAGCGGCGACGAGCAGTACTTC CASSFLTSGDEQYF
TRBD1 TRBJ2-3 . TRBV28 TGTGCCAGCTTACAGGGGGGAAGGGATACGCAGTATTTT CASLQGGRDTQYF
TRBD1 TRBJ1-3 . TRBV28 TGTGCCAGCAGTTTATTTACAGGGGGCTCTGGAAACACCATATATTTT CASSLFTGGSGNTIYF
. TRBJ1-1 . TRBV25-1 TGTGCCAGCAGTGATGGGTTTCGGAACACTGAAGCTTTCTTT CASSDGFRNTEAFF
TRBD1 TRBJ1-4 . TRBV15 TGTGCCACCAGCAGCCGGGACAGGGTGCCTGCAACTAATGAAAAACTGTTTTTT CATSSRDRVPATNEKLFF
TRBD1 TRBJ2-3 . TRBV2 TGTGCCAGCACGAGGGGGGACAGGGGGACAGATACGCAGTATTTT CASTRGDRGTDTQYF
. TRBJ1-1 . TRBV12-3/TRBV12-4 TGTGCCAGCAGTTTAGCGCTAGGAGTTGAAGCTTTCTTT CASSLALGVEAFF
. TRBJ2-5 . TRBV5-4 TGTGCCAGCAGCTTGGGCGGGGGCGAGGAGACCCAGTACTTC CASSLGGGEETQYF
. TRBJ1-4 . TRBV5-1 TGCGCCACCGCTCCGGAGGGAACTAATGAAAAACTGTTTTTT CATAPEGTNEKLFF
TRBD1 TRBJ1-5 few TRBV25-1 TGTGCCAGCAGTGACTCCGGGACAGGGACTCAGCCCCAGCATTTT CASSDSGTGTQPQHF
. TRBJ1-2 . TRBV4-1 TGCGCCAGCCGTACAGGGATAGGCTACACCTTC CASRTGIGYTF
. TRBJ2-7 . TRBV6-5 TGTGCCAGCAGTAGTGGAAGAGCCTACGAGCAGTACTTC CASSSGRAYEQYF
. TRBJ1-5 . TRBV28 TGTGCCAGCAGTTTGGGTCAGCCCCAGCATTTT CASSLGQPQHF
. TRBJ1-1 . TRBV5-1 TGCGCCAGCAGCTTGGATGGCGGGAACACTGAAGCTTTCTTT CASSLDGGNTEAFF
. TRBJ1-1 . TRBV4-2 TGTGCCAGCAGCCAAGAGGGCAGGGGCACTGAAGCTTTCTTT CASSQEGRGTEAFF
. TRBJ1-2 . TRBV19 TGTGCCAGTAGTATAGAAAGGACAGACAACTATGGCTACACCTTC CASSIERTDNYGYTF
TRBD1 TRBJ1-1 once TRBV19 TGTGCCAGTAGTATTCGGGCTAAGGACAGGGTATCCTTCATCCCAAACACTGAAGCTTTCTTT CASSIRAKDRVSFIPNTEAFF
TRBD1 TRBJ2-3 . TRBV7-9 TGTGCCAGCAGCTTAGGACAGGGAACGACAGATACGCAGTATTTT CASSLGQGTTDTQYF
TRBD1 TRBJ2-2 . TRBV4-1 TGCGCCAGCAGCCAAGAGGTGGGAAGGACAGGGAACACCGGGGAGCTGTTTTTT CASSQEVGRTGNTGELFF
TRBD1 TRBJ1-3 . TRBV7-2 TGTGCCAGCAGCTTAATGGGACAGGGGCAGGACACCATATATTTT CASSLMGQGQDTIYF
. TRBJ1-4 . TRBV5-6 TGTGCCAGCAGCTTTTTTGCCAGCGGCTCGGCTAATGAAAAACTGTTTTTT CASSFFASGSANEKLFF
. TRBJ1-1 . TRBV5-1 TGCGCCAGCTCCCTAATCGCGGGCGGGGACACTGAAGCTTTCTTT CASSLIAGGDTEAFF